This T cell receptor beta chain was documented in a study of blood T cell repertoires in COVID-19. TCRdb's copy holds only in-frame clones and misses some; the assay was immunoSEQ multiplex PCR. The repertoire includes 250,000 or so clones, around nine tenths of them detected once, and approximately 2.4% sits in the top ten. Germline values: CDR1 SGHAT, CDR2 FQNNGV. This CDR3 contains 14 residues. With 6 bases clipped from V and 7 bases from J, the junction kept 6 bases outside the gene matches. What was sequenced was PBMCs or T cells enriched from blood (not recorded which). The chain has TRBV11-2 and TRBJ1-4; 9 bases fit TRBD1. This clonotype was sampled from a woman under 30 who had recovered from COVID-19. This chain's CDR3 is CASRRPGQGEKLFF. CDR3 in DNA: TGTGCCAGCAGAAGACCGGGACAGGGTGAAAAACTGTTTTTT.